What follows are 12 T cell receptor beta chains derived from one specimen sequenced in a study of blood T cell repertoires in COVID-19. Repertoires were generated with immunoSEQ multiplex PCR, while TCRdb's copy carries only in-frame clones and drops some. The sample has tens of thousands of clones, 78% seen once; the top ten hold approximately 16%. Sequenced input: peripheral blood. The receptors originated from a man aged 70-80 years with acute or convalescent COVID-19.

The J gene is TRBJ2-5, the V gene TRBV7-9; 9 bases fit TRBD2. Germline CDR1 SEHNR, CDR2 FQNEAQ (reference sequence). V was clipped by 6 bases and J by 3 bases; unmatched bases: 14. This CDR3 is built from 17 residues. CDR3 protein: CASSLGSGRSHKETQYF. DNA for the CDR3: TGTGCCAGCAGTTTGGGGAGCGGGAGGAGTCACAAAGAGACCCAGTACTTC. Using reference TRBV7-9 and TRBJ2-5 for the parts outside the CDR3, the full variable domain is DTGVSQNPRHKITKRGQNVTFRCDPISEHNRLYWYRQTLGQGPEFLTYFQNEAQLEKSRLLSDRFSAERPKGSFSTLEIQRTEQGDSAMYLCASSLGSGRSHKETQYFGPGTRLLVL.

The chain employs TRBV2 and TRBJ2-3, with 10 bases lining up with TRBD1. The CDR3 is 20 amino acids. V shed 7 bases and J 1 base; nucleotides not matched to a gene: 20. From germline, CDR1 is SNHLY and CDR2 FYNNEI. The CDR3, as DNA: TGTGCCAGCAAAGCGGTGTGGGGACAGGGGCAGGAGTCGGGCACAGATACGCAGTATTTT. This sequence encodes CASKAVWGQGQESGTDTQYF.

The chain employs TRBV28 and TRBJ2-7; 7 nucleotides match TRBD1. With 2 bases clipped from V and 3 bases from J, the junction kept 10 bases outside the gene matches. Germline V gene data show CDR1 as MDHEN and CDR2 as SYDVKM. The CDR3 is 16 residues long. CDR3 residues: CASSLLPQGVGYEQYF. CDR3 nucleotide sequence: TGTGCCAGCAGTTTACTCCCCCAGGGGGTCGGCTACGAGCAGTACTTC.

The chain has TRBV7-2 and TRBJ2-7; possible D gene TRBD2, 7 bases. Trimming cost V 1 base and J 3 bases, with 13 bases left between them. This CDR3 has 15 amino acids. CDR1 SGHTA and CDR2 FQGNSA come from the germline V gene. CDR3 protein: CASSLGDGGLYEQYF. The DNA of the CDR3 is TGTGCCAGCAGCTTAGGGGACGGGGGGCTCTACGAGCAGTACTTC.

This rearrangement joins TRBV6-6 to TRBJ2-7; TRBD2 might be the D (5 bases). V was cut by 0 bases and J by 6 bases, with 6 bases left in between. Germline CDR1 reads MNHNY; CDR2 reads SVGAGI (reference sequence). The CDR3 is made up of 12 amino acids. The CDR3, as DNA: TGTGCCAGCAGTTACTCGCGGGTCGAGCAGTACTTC. The encoded protein is CASSYSRVEQYF.

The chain couples TRBV7-6 to TRBJ2-7, with 8 bases fitting TRBD2. The CDR3 has 18 amino acids. Germline trimming cut 1 base from V and 3 bases from J; bases unmatched to any gene: 14. Germline CDR1 SGHVS, CDR2 FNYEAQ. CDR3 coding DNA: TGTGCCAGCAGCTTAGAAGTGGGCCAGGCGGCGGGGGGCTACGAGCAGTACTTC. It yields the protein CASSLEVGQAAGGYEQYF. The complete variable domain, with remaining parts taken from reference TRBV7-6 and TRBJ2-7, reads GAGVSQSPRYKVTKRGQDVALRCDPISGHVSLYWYRQALGQGPEFLTYFNYEAQQDKSGLPNDRFSAERPEGSISTLTIQRTEQRDSAMYRCASSLEVGQAAGGYEQYFGPGTRLTVT.

This clone was observed once. The chain joins TRBV7-9 to TRBJ1-6, with 8 bases that match TRBD1. This CDR3 comprises 14 residues. Germline V gives CDR1 SEHNR, CDR2 FQNEAQ (reference sequence). J lost 9 bases, V lost 5 bases, and 6 bases had no gene match. This chain's CDR3 is CASSGQGSSSPLHF. CDR3 sequence (DNA): TGTGCCAGCAGCGGACAGGGTAGTAGTTCACCCCTCCACTTT.

This clone has a handful of counts. This chain links TRBV9 with TRBJ2-1; TRBD2 matches at 7 bases. This CDR3 has 15 residues. Germline assignment: CDR1 SGDLS and CDR2 YYNGEE. Trimming took 2 bases from V and 3 from J; bases not matched to a gene: 5. CDR3 sequence (DNA): TGTGCCAGCAGCGTTAGCGGCGGGGGCTACAATGAGCAGTTCTTC. Translated, it gives CASSVSGGGYNEQFF.

The chain recombines TRBV28 with TRBJ2-1; D might be TRBD2 (5 bases). Germline loops: CDR1 MDHEN, CDR2 SYDVKM. V shed 3 bases and J shed 0 bases, with 12 bases lying between them. The length of the CDR3 is 16 residues. The CDR3 here is CASSLVEGSSYNEQFF. CDR3 bases: TGTGCCAGCAGTTTGGTTGAGGGAAGCTCCTACAATGAGCAGTTCTTC.

J is TRBJ2-3 and V is TRBV10-3, with 7 bases that match TRBD2. J was trimmed by 4 bases and V by 5 bases; bases with no gene match: 3. Germline values: CDR1 ENHRY, CDR2 SYGVKD. The CDR3 contains 13 residues. CDR3 nucleotides: TGTGCCATCAGTCGGGGGGAAGCAGATACGCAGTATTTT. It codes for CAISRGEADTQYF.

The chain carries TRBV7-9 and TRBJ1-5; D perhaps matches TRBD1 (6 bases). Trimming took 6 bases from V and 7 from J, leaving 16 bases between them. The CDR3 loop spans 14 amino acids. CDR1 is SEHNR and CDR2 is FQNEAQ in the germline V gene (reference sequence). Here the CDR3 reads CASRSPGENQPQHF. CDR3 sequence (DNA): TGTGCCAGCAGATCCCCAGGGGAAAACCAGCCCCAGCATTTT.

V gene TRBV7-2 combines with J gene TRBJ2-5; 9 nucleotides match TRBD2. CDR1 and CDR2 from the germline V gene are SGHTA and FQGNSA. The CDR3 sequence is 16 residues long. V dropped 1 base and J dropped 5; count of bases not matched to a gene: 8. CDR3 DNA: TGTGCCAGCAGCTTAGGTCAAGCGGGGGGCGGGGAGACCCAGTACTTC. Its protein is CASSLGQAGGGETQYF.